This is a list of T cell receptor beta chains from one sample in a study of OX40 agonist ivuxolimab in advanced cancers. Sequencing used immunoSEQ multiplex PCR; TCRdb keeps in-frame clones, though not all of them. The table shows tens of thousands of clones, with over 80% occurring only once. Sequences were derived from CD4+ or CD8+ T cells sorted from blood, sampled in a trial of the OX40 agonist ivuxolimab. The source of these receptors is an adult with an advanced solid tumor such as melanoma, head and neck, liver or kidney cancer. Each CDR3 is given with its conserved first and last residue. D genes are given only for firm matches. Clone size, where shown, is once, few, many, or a class for clones that have expanded.

TRBV4-1	TRBD1	TRBJ2-2	-	CASSQLQGDTGELFF	TGCGCCAGCAGCCAACTACAGGGGGACACCGGGGAGCTGTTTTTT
TRBV5-1	-	TRBJ1-5	-	CASSSGDSNQPQHF	TGCGCCAGCAGCTCCGGGGACAGCAATCAGCCCCAGCATTTT
TRBV6-6	-	TRBJ1-1	-	CASTKGGWVTEAFF	TGTGCCAGCACCAAAGGGGGTTGGGTTACTGAAGCTTTCTTT
TRBV15	-	TRBJ2-1	-	CATSHLEGNPFF	TGTGCCACCAGCCACCTTGAGGGAAATCCGTTCTTC
TRBV7-6	-	TRBJ2-1	once	CASAWENEQFF	TGTGCCAGCGCGTGGGAGAATGAGCAGTTCTTC
TRBV7-7	TRBD2	TRBJ2-1	-	CASSSSLVLAGSYNEQFF	TGTGCCAGCAGCTCCAGCCTCGTACTAGCGGGCTCCTACAATGAGCAGTTCTTC
TRBV11-2	-	TRBJ1-2	once	CASSLRPAPYGYTF	TGTGCCAGCAGCTTAAGGCCAGCCCCTTATGGCTACACCTTC
TRBV29-1	TRBD1	TRBJ2-7	-	CSVEVTGVYGEQYF	TGCAGCGTTGAAGTTACAGGGGTTTACGGGGAGCAGTACTTC
TRBV27	TRBD1	TRBJ2-7	-	CASSLGTGPFYEQYF	TGTGCCAGCAGTTTAGGGACAGGTCCGTTCTACGAGCAGTACTTC
TRBV4-1	-	TRBJ1-5	-	CASSQDWSFFQPQHF	TGCGCCAGCAGCCAAGACTGGAGTTTCTTTCAGCCCCAGCATTTT
TRBV5-1	-	TRBJ2-7	-	CASSLMPGEDEQYF	TGCGCCAGCAGCTTGATGCCGGGGGAGGACGAGCAGTACTTC
TRBV5-6	-	TRBJ2-7	-	CASTSGGAEQYF	TGTGCCAGCACCTCGGGGGGCGCCGAGCAGTACTTC
TRBV15	TRBD1	TRBJ2-2	-	CATSREGGHGELFF	TGTGCCACCAGCAGAGAAGGGGGCCACGGGGAGCTGTTTTTT
TRBV6-6	-	TRBJ2-2	-	CASSHDGAGELFF	TGTGCCAGCAGTCACGACGGCGCCGGGGAGCTGTTTTTT
TRBV7-3	-	TRBJ2-2	-	CAVLMNTGELFF	TGTGCCGTCCTAATGAACACCGGGGAGCTGTTTTTT
TRBV5-1	-	TRBJ2-1	-	CASSSPNEQFF	TGCGCCAGCAGCTCTCCCAATGAGCAGTTCTTC
TRBV4-2	-	TRBJ2-1	few	CASSQGGGNYNEQFF	TGTGCCAGCAGCCAAGGAGGGGGAAATTACAATGAGCAGTTCTTC